This T cell receptor beta chain was sequenced for a study of T cell changes during pregnancy in multiple sclerosis. The CDR3 spans 15 residues. V shed 3 bases and J 0 bases; nucleotides not matched to a gene: 3. Looked up from germline, CDR1 is MNHNS and CDR2 is SASEGT. TCRdb's table, derived via immunoSEQ multiplex PCR, lists solely in-frame clones and lacks some. The table has 40,000 to 45,000 clones, over 80% seen once. The receptor was derived from a female donor with multiple sclerosis, enrolled in a pregnancy study. The chain is built from TRBV6-1 and TRBJ2-3; 7 bases match TRBD2. The sample was peripheral blood. CDR3 bases: TGTGCCAGCAGTGAGCGGGGGACTAGCACAGATACGCAGTATTTT. Its protein product is CASSERGTSTDTQYF.